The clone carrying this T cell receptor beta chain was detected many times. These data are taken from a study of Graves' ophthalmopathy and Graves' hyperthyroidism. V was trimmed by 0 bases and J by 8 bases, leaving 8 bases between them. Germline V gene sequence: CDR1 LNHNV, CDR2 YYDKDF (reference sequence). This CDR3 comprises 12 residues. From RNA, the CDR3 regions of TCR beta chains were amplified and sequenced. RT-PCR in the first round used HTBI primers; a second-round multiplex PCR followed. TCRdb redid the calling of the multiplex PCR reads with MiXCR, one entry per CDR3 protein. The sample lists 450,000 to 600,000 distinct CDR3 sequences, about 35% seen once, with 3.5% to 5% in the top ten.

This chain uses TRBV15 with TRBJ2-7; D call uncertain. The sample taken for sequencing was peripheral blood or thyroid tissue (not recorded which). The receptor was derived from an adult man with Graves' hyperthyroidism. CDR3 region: CATSRDKTKQYF. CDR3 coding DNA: TGTGCCACCAGCAGAGACAAGACCAAGCAGTACTTC.